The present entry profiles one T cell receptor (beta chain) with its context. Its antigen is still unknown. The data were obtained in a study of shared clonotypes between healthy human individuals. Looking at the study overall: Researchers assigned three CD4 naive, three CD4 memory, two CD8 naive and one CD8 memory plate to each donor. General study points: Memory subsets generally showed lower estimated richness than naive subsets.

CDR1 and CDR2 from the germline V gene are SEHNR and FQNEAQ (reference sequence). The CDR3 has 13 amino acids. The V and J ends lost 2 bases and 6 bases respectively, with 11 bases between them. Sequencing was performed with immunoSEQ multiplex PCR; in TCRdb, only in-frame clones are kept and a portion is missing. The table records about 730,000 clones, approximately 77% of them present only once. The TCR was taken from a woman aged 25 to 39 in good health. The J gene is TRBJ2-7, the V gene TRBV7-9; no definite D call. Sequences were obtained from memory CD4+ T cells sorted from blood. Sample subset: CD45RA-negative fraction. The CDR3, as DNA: TGTGCCAGCAGCTTACTGGCAGGTAGCGAGCAGTACTTC. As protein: CASSLLAGSEQYF.